One and the same sample provided the 2 T cell receptor beta chains below, sequenced in a study of blood T cell repertoires in COVID-19. Generated by immunoSEQ multiplex PCR, the TCRdb table keeps only in-frame clones and is missing some. The repertoire has about 44,000 clones, under 90% of them found once; the top ten carry about 4%. The specimen was peripheral blood. The source of these receptors is a woman between 70 and 85 years old with acute or convalescent COVID-19.

The V gene is TRBV29-1, the J gene TRBJ1-2, with D maybe TRBD1 (6 bases). The CDR3 contains 12 residues. V lost 7 bases and J lost 2, with 11 bases in between. Per the germline V gene, CDR1 is SQVTM and CDR2 is ANQGSEA. Written as DNA, the CDR3 is TGCAGCGCCCTAACAGGGAACTATGGCTACACCTTC. It codes for CSALTGNYGYTF.

The chain is built from TRBV11-2 and TRBJ2-3; 8 bases match TRBD2. The CDR3 totals 15 residues. CDR1 SGHAT and CDR2 FQNNGV come from the germline V gene. V lost 4 bases to trimming and J lost 2 bases; unmatched junction nucleotides: 5. CDR3 coding DNA: TGTGCCAGCAGCTCCATAGCGGGGAACACAGATACGCAGTATTTT. This translates into CASSSIAGNTDTQYF.